This TCR beta chain was recovered during a study of lung T cells in sarcoidosis with Löfgren's syndrome (TCRdb year 2017). Some background on the complete study: Sarcoidosis was characterized as a granulomatous disease that mainly affects the lungs and features an accumulation of CD4+ T cells in bronchoalveolar lavage fluid. The repertoire analyses were focused on Lofgren's syndrome patients. What the work shows at the level of the full study, not this receptor alone: CDR3 motifs in TRAV12-1 and TRBV2 were reported to be shared across several Lofgren's syndrome patients, which suggests public CD4+ TCR repertoires. Recognition of a sarcoidosis-associated antigen was only suggested, and the antigen itself remained putative and was not identified. TRAV12-1 and TRBV2 were reported as the most expanded V gene segments in Löfgren's syndrome patients compared with control subjects. When alphabeta pairing was analyzed, TRAV12-1 tended to pair preferentially with TRBV2, and the resulting paired TCRs displayed CDR3 homology.

This clonotype has ten or more counts. Its specific antigen is unknown. Base-call qualities are not available, and no considerably larger clone is one nucleotide away. Deletion took 5 bases off V and 5 bases off J, with a span of 17 bases between the germline ends. The CDR3 spans 14 residues, from the cysteine through the phenylalanine. Only CDR3 DNA remains: 42 bases, in frame from the first base. The germline V gene (reference sequence) yields DFQATT for CDR1 and SNEGSKA for CDR2. For sequencing, an Illumina MiSeq was employed. TCRdb ran its own pipeline on the public reads, namely fastp trimming at Q25 and MiXCR clone calling, and kept in-frame beta chains. Every distinct CDR3 protein forms one entry, paired with its most common genes and DNA. This sample has 60,000 or so distinct CDR3 sequences in its table, and 21% of those were observed once. Jointly, the top ten make up 2% to 2.5% of the sample.

The TCR was taken from a human donor with sarcoidosis (Löfgren's syndrome or another form), or a control subject (not recorded which). The chain employs TRBV20-1 and TRBJ2-3; tentative D gene TRBD1, with 6 bases matching. The sample taken for sequencing was CD4+ T cells from PBMCs. For the CDR3, the sequence is CSAVKRGKVDTQYF. The DNA sequence is as follows: TGCAGTGCTGTAAAGAGGGGGAAGGTAGATACGCAGTATTTT.